This T cell receptor beta chain is drawn from a study of PD-1 blockade in classical Hodgkin lymphoma. Study-level background: Patients in the cohort were put on intravenous nivolumab, 3 mg/kg every 2 weeks. Study outcomes and limitations: Patients excluded were those beginning nivolumab under 1 year after ASCT. Similar baseline diversity was found in complete responders and newly diagnosed patients.

Here immunoSEQ multiplex PCR was the method, and the copy in TCRdb shows in-frame clones only, minus some. This table holds 30,000 to 45,000 clones, about 90% found once. Points on this clone: Its cognate antigen is unknown.

The germline CDR1 and CDR2 sequences are SNHLY and FYNNEI. CDR3 length: 12 residues. The V end lost 5 bases, the J end lost 4 bases, and 8 bases lay between the germline ends. Brentuximab vedotin exposure varied among the patients, all of whom had relapsed after autologous stem cell transplantation. This sequence joins TRBV2 and TRBJ1-2; D remains unclear. The clonotype was recovered from a human donor with classical Hodgkin lymphoma. The material sequenced was peripheral blood mononuclear cells (PBMCs), taken at baseline. CDR3 DNA: TGTGCCAGCAGTTTAGCGGCCTATGGCTACACCTTC. This sequence encodes CASSLAAYGYTF. Complete variable domain (other parts from reference TRBV2 and TRBJ1-2): EPEVTQTPSHQVTQMGQEVILRCVPISNHLYFYWYRQILGQKVEFLVSFYNNEISEKSEIFDDQFSVERPDGSNFTLKIRSTKLEDSAMYFCASSLAAYGYTFGSGTRLTVV.